This TCR beta chain comes out of a study of T cells in Graves' hyperthyroidism and ophthalmopathy. The CDR3 totals 15 residues. Trimming cost V 4 bases and J 7 bases, with 19 bases left between them. Germline V gene data show CDR1 as MGHRA and CDR2 as YSYEKL. Study observations and caveats: Blood held most thyroid clonotypes expanded above 0.001 frequency.

Authors of the study amplified TCR beta CDR3 regions from RNA transcripts. The HTBI primer set drove a first-round RT-PCR of the TCR CDR3. In TCRdb, the multiplex PCR reads were re-called with MiXCR into one record per CDR3 protein. The sample has about 400,000 distinct CDR3 sequences, approximately 14% seen once. This clonotype was observed at least ten times. Its specificity is unknown. The sequenced material came from blood. The TCR comes from a man aged 18 to 29 with Graves' ophthalmopathy. The rearrangement uses TRBV4-1 and TRBJ1-2; D is undetermined. Written as DNA, the CDR3 is TGCGCCAGCAGCCTGTCCTTGGCAGATTTAGGTGGCTACACCTTC. As protein: CASSLSLADLGGYTF.